This T cell receptor (beta chain) was identified in a study of T cells in Graves' hyperthyroidism and ophthalmopathy. Template material for amplifying TCR beta CDR3 regions consisted of RNA transcripts. HTBI primers drove first-round RT-PCR of the TCR CDR3. TCRdb called the multiplex PCR reads again in MiXCR, with one record for every CDR3 protein. Here the sample spans almost 350,000 distinct CDR3 sequences, 18% being singletons. Regarding the study as a whole: The model forecast ophthalmopathy, anticipating it by a median about 7 months before onset. Most thyroid clonotypes that were expanded above 0.001 also turned up in blood.

The CDR3 covers 16 residues. V shed 5 bases, J shed 3 bases, and the junction held 9 bases outside the gene matches. Germline V gene lookup returns CDR1 MDHEN and CDR2 SYDVKM. This clonotype showed up just once. What it recognizes is unknown. The TCR originated in a middle-aged woman with Graves' ophthalmopathy. Sequencing used blood. The gene calls are TRBV28 and TRBJ2-7, with TRBD1 identical over 11 bases. CDR3 nucleotides: TGTGCCAGCAGTCCGATGAGGACAGGGGGCTACTACGAGCAGTACTTC. It specifies CASSPMRTGGYYEQYF.